These 6 T cell receptor beta chains share one sample of origin, sequenced in a study of human T cells and chemical hapten exposure. Time point in this sample: patch test 1, 2 weeks after DPC sensitization. Specified treatment: therapeutic diphenylcyclopropenone sensitization with weekly scalp DPC. TCRdb redid the calling of the RACE reads with MiXCR, one entry per CDR3 protein. Of approximately 110,000 distinct CDR3 sequences in the sample, approximately 11% are singletons; the top ten hold around 3.4%. The sample consisted of whole blood, taken in connection with sensitization to the hapten diphenylcyclopropenone (DPC). These receptors were obtained from a woman aged 40 to 50 with alopecia areata. Some clones in this sample may be carry-over from other donors' samples.

V is TRBV18 and J is TRBJ1-6, with 10 positions matching TRBD1. The CDR3 has 16 amino acids. V was clipped by 3 bases and J by 7 bases; unmatched bases: 6. CDR1 and CDR2 from the germline V gene are KGHSH and LQKENI. The chain's CDR3 is CASSPGTGDSNSPLHF. For the CDR3, the DNA is TGTGCCAGCTCACCCGGGACAGGGGATAGCAATTCACCCCTCCACTTT.

Of note for this clonotype: Given the absence of the conserved phenylalanine or tryptophan at the CDR3 end, a read error is likely. The chain uses TRBV25-1 and TRBJ2-1; D assignment may be TRBD1 or TRBD2 (5 bases each). Trimming pared 6 bases from V and 8 bases from J, leaving 14 bases between. Looked up from germline, CDR1 is MGHDK and CDR2 is SYGVNS. CDR3 length: 13 amino acids. CDR3 sequence reads: CASRRGPGDEQFL. The CDR3 bases are TGTGCCAGCAGACGGGGACCTGGTGATGAGCAGTTCTTA.

This clonotype was counted only a few times. The chain is built from TRBV9 and TRBJ1-2; the D gene is possibly TRBD1 (6 bases). The V gene lost 0 bases and the J gene lost 4 bases, with 22 bases spanning the gap. The CDR3 sequence is 18 residues long. CDR1 and CDR2 from the germline V gene are SGDLS and YYNGEE. The CDR3 DNA follows: TGTGCCAGCAGCGTAGACCTTCCCGGGCCAGGGGCACCCTATGGCTACACCTTC. It translates to CASSVDLPGPGAPYGYTF.

This clonotype was counted many times. The genes are TRBV30 and TRBJ1-6; 12 bases fit TRBD1. This CDR3 is built from 15 residues. CDR1 GTSNPN and CDR2 SVGIG come from the germline V gene (reference sequence). V lost 3 bases, J lost 7 bases, and 4 bases stayed unmatched. The CDR3 bases are TGTGCCTGGAGCCATGGGACAGGGGGCAATTCACCCCTCCACTTT. It translates to CAWSHGTGGNSPLHF.

This clonotype was counted ten times or more. This chain connects TRBV7-2 to TRBJ2-7; the D is unclear. CDR1 is SGHTA and CDR2 is FQGNSA in the germline V gene. Trimming cost V 5 bases and J 2 bases, with 7 bases left between them. The CDR3 has 12 amino acids. CDR3 sequence reads: CASSTEAYEQYF. DNA for the CDR3: TGTGCCAGCAGCACCGAGGCCTACGAGCAGTACTTC.

This clonotype was seen a handful of times. The V and J genes are TRBV5-5 and TRBJ1-5; D not certain. Germline V lookup: CDR1 SGHKS, CDR2 YYEKEE (reference sequence). V was trimmed by 0 bases and J by 3 bases, leaving 4 bases between them. This CDR3 is built from 13 residues. The CDR3 region is CASSLEANQPQHF. In DNA, the CDR3 is TGTGCCAGCAGCTTGGAGGCCAATCAGCCCCAGCATTTT.